This T cell receptor beta chain was captured in a study of molecular identifiers for immune sequencing clone quantification. Germline CDR1 is SEHNR and CDR2 is FQNEAQ (reference sequence). This CDR3 contains 18 residues. General study results and limits: Clones exceeding 20 RNA copies carried over 97% of effector molecules but under 1% of naive-cell molecules.

A note on this clonotype: Its antigen is as yet unknown. This may be a read error: a much more frequent sequence differs by one nucleotide.

In TCRdb, the PCR reads were re-called with MiXCR into one record per CDR3 protein. The sample carries around 320,000 distinct CDR3 sequences, roughly 24% recorded once. This rearrangement joins TRBV7-9 to TRBJ1-1; no clear D. This TCR came from a human donor in good health. Some libraries in this study had Jurkat cell RNA spiked in. The sample was naive CD8+ T cells from blood, with Jurkat cell RNA spiked in. The subset is: FACS-sorted CD8+CD4-CCR7+CD45RA+ naive T cells. Here the CDR3 reads CVSSLDYKMGKMNTEAFF. Here the CDR3 DNA reads TGTGTCAGCAGCCTAGACTACAAAATGGGAAAAATGAACACTGAAGCTTTCTTT. The entire variable domain, with the rest obtained from reference TRBV7-9 and TRBJ1-1, is as follows: DTGVSQNPRHKITKRGQNVTFRCDPISEHNRLYWYRQTLGQGPEFLTYFQNEAQLEKSRLLSDRFSAERPKGSFSTLEIQRTEQGDSAMYLCVSSLDYKMGKMNTEAFFGQGTRLTVV.